The text below deals with one TCR beta chain. The antigen it binds to is not known. No much larger clone exists at a distance of one base, and base qualities are not known. Each collaborating institution followed its own protocols to collect whole blood in K2EDTA tubes. For TCRbeta analysis, collaborator samples were shipped as frozen whole blood, as isolated PBMCs, or as DNA extracted from either sample type. The V and J ends are trimmed by 5 bases and 0 bases, leaving 6 bases between them. The CDR3 contains 13 residues, cysteine and phenylalanine counted. The kept DNA is CDR3 alone, 39 bases in frame from the first base. In the germline V gene (reference sequence), CDR1 corresponds to PRHDT and CDR2 to FYEKMQ. The immunoSEQ Assay, a bias-controlled multiplex PCR, was used to amplify TCRbeta CDR3 regions from genomic DNA. Per the source publication's procedure: Within the assay, amplification of reference gene primers was used to estimate how many nucleated cells each sample contained. To quantify the absolute abundance of each unique TCRbeta CDR3 rearrangement, sequence reads were collapsed and filtered. Productive Simpson clonality was computed per sample as the square root of Simpson's diversity index over productive rearrangements. TCRdb's version of the immuneACCESS table is confined to in-frame rearrangements and falls short of the full clone set. An unresolved V gene accounts for under half of the shortfall where checked; the remainder is of unknown origin. The V and J calls and clone size were taken over from that table, and D and trimming were inferred from the DNA. For this sample the table gives 200,000 to 250,000 clones, of which 88% were detected only once. Clones ranked in the top ten supply around 2.9% of the sample.

These data originate in a study of blood T cell repertoires in COVID-19 (dated by TCRdb to 2018 to 2021). Regarding the study in general: Samples covering the acute and convalescent phases of COVID-19 were provided by collaborators in the United States, Italy and Spain. The prospective study material was composed of cDNA or gDNA derived from T cells, B-cell-depleted T cells, or PBMCs. Deeply sampled blood TCRbeta repertoires from subjects exposed to, actively infected with, or recovered from COVID-19 were included in the dataset. A freely available public database, intended as a resource for researchers studying the immune response to SARS-CoV-2, is where the repertoires were released. The samples were drawn from two sources: the first 160 participants of the ongoing ImmuneRACE study, and 950 to 1,500 subjects contributed by 6 global collaborators. The sample metadata nearly always contained a de-identified subject ID, COVID-19 status, age in years and sex. Where available, HLA class I and class II types were obtained from metadata supplied by the sample provider rather than from assay-based typing.

On the study overall, not on this receptor specifically: The amount of clinical and demographic metadata varied by source and participant and was provided uncurated.

The receptor comes from a woman aged 55-75 years with acute or convalescent COVID-19. Sequences were obtained from peripheral blood. The chain links TRBV13 with TRBJ2-3, with no confidently assigned D gene. Here the CDR3 is given as CASSPYSTDTQYF. The base sequence is TGTGCCAGCAGCCCGTATAGCACAGATACGCAGTATTTT.